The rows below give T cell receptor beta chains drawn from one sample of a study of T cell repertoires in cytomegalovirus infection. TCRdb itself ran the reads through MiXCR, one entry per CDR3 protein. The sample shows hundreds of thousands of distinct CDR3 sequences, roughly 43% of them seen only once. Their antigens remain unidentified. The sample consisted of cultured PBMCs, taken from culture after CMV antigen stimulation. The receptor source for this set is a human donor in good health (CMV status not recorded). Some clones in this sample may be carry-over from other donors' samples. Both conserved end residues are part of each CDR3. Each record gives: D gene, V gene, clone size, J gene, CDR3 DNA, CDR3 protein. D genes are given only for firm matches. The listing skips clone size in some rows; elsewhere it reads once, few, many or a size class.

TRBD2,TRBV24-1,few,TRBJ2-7,TGTGCCACCAGTGATTCGACTAGCGACGAGCAGTACTTC,CATSDSTSDEQYF
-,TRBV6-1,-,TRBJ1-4,TGTGCCAGCAGTGGCCCCGGTGCAACTAATGAAAAACTGTTTTTT,CASSGPGATNEKLFF
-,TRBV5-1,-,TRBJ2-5,TGCGCCAGCAGCTTAAGACAGTTCCAAGAGACCCAGTACTTC,CASSLRQFQETQYF
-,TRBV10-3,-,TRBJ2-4,TGTGCCATCAGTGAACCTGAAAACATTCAGTACTTC,CAISEPENIQYF
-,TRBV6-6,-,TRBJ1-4,TGTGCCAGCAGTTACGTTGGGGTCGAAAAACTGTTTTTT,CASSYVGVEKLFF
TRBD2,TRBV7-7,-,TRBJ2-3,TGTGCCAGCAGCTTCGGGACTAGCCGCACAGATACGCAGTATTTT,CASSFGTSRTDTQYF
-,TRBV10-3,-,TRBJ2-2,TGTGCCATCAGTGGAGGGGGGCCCCACACCGGGGAGCTGTTTTTT,CAISGGGPHTGELFF
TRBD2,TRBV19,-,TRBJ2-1,TGTGCCAGTAGTACGCTAGCGGGGGGGCTTTACAATGAGCAGTTCTTC,CASSTLAGGLYNEQFF
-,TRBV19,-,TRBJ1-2,TGTGCCAGTAGTGCCTGGGATCTATTTGGGAGCGACTATGGCTACACCTTC,CASSAWDLFGSDYGYTF
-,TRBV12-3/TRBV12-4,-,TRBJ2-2,TGTGCCAGCAGCCCGCTACTGGGACCGGCAAACACCGGGGAGCTGTTTTTT,CASSPLLGPANTGELFF
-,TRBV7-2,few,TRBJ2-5,TGTGCCAGCGGCCCATCCAATCAAGAGACCCAGTACTTC,CASGPSNQETQYF
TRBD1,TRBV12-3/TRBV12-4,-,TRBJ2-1,TGTGCCAGCAGTTTAGAGGGGGCTGTCTCCTACAATGAGCAGTTCTTC,CASSLEGAVSYNEQFF
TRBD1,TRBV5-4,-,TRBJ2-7,TGTGCCAGCAGTTCTCAGGGGGTCGACGAGCAGTACTTC,CASSSQGVDEQYF
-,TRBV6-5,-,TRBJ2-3,TGTGCCAGCAGTCGACTAGGCCTACCCGGCACAGATACGCAGTATTTT,CASSRLGLPGTDTQYF
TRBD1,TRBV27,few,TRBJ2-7,TGTGCCAGCAGTCGATTACAGGGGGTTGCCTACGAGCAGTACTTC,CASSRLQGVAYEQYF
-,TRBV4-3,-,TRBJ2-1,TGCGCCAGCAGCCAAGAGGGTGAGCAGTTCTTC,CASSQEGEQFF
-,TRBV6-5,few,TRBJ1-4,TGTGCCAGCAGTTACTCGATGGGGGCAACTAATGAAAAACTGTTTTTT,CASSYSMGATNEKLFF
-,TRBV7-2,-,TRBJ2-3,TGTGCCAGCAGCTTATCCAAAACAGATACGCAGTATTTT,CASSLSKTDTQYF
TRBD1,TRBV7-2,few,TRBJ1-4,TGTGCCAGCAGCCGAACAGGGGCGAGGGGGGAAAAACTGTTTTTT,CASSRTGARGEKLFF
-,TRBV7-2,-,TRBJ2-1,TGTGCCAGCCGGATCCCCTCGGGGAATGAGCAGTTCTTC,CASRIPSGNEQFF
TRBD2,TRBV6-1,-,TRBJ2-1,TGTGCCAGCAGGGGCCTAGCGGGGGGCCGCTCCTACAATGAGCAGTTCTTC,CASRGLAGGRSYNEQFF
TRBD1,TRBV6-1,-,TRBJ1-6,TGTGCCAGCAGGGCCCCGGGACAGGGGACCTATAATTCACCCCTCCACTTT,CASRAPGQGTYNSPLHF
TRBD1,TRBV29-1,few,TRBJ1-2,TGCAGCGTGGCGGGACAGGAGTCTGAGGGTGGCTACACCTTC,CSVAGQESEGGYTF
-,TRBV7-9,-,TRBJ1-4,TGTGCCAGCAGCCGCGGGACGGCGAGTGAAAAACTGTTTTTT,CASSRGTASEKLFF
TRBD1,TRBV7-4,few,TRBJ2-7,TGTGCCAGCAGCCCGGGACAGGGGTATCCCTACGAGCAGTACTTC,CASSPGQGYPYEQYF
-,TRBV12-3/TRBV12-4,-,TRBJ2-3,TGTGCCAGCAGTTTAGGGCCGCGGGGAGAGGGCACAGATACGCAGTATTTT,CASSLGPRGEGTDTQYF
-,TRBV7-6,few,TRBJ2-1,TGTGCCAGCAGCCCTACTAGGTGGGACTACAATGAGCAGTTCTTC,CASSPTRWDYNEQFF
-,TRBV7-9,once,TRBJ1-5,TGTGCCAGCAGCCCCTCCGACGGACACCCCGTGGGGTCCCAGCATTTT,CASSPSDGHPVGSQHF
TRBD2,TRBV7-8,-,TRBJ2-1,TGTGCCGGCAGCTTAGCGTTCGGGGGGTGGCGCGGGCTCCCGAGGGATGAGCAGTTCTTC,CAGSLAFGGWRGLPRDEQFF
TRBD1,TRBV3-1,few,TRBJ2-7,TGTGCCAGCAGCGATCCGCTCGGGACAGGAGCCTACGAGCAGTACTTC,CASSDPLGTGAYEQYF
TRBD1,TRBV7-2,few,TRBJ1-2,TGTGCCAGCAGCTTCAGGGGGCAGAACTATGGCTACACCTTC,CASSFRGQNYGYTF
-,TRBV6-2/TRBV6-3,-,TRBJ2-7,TGTGCCAGCAGCCGAGCGATCGGGAGCGAGCAGTACTTC,CASSRAIGSEQYF
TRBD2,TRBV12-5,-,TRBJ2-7,TGTGCTAGTGGTTTGTGGCCGGGACTAGCCCAGTACGAGCAGTACTTC,CASGLWPGLAQYEQYF
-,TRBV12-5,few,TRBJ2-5,TGTGCTAGTGGTTTGGTACTTGGTGGGACCCAGTACTTC,CASGLVLGGTQYF
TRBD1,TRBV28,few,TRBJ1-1,TGTGCCAGCAGTCCGGGACAGTACATGAACACTGAAGCTTTCTTT,CASSPGQYMNTEAFF
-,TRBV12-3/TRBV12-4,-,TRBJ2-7,TGTGCCAGCAGTTTAACTAGCAGAACCTACGAGCAGTACTTC,CASSLTSRTYEQYF
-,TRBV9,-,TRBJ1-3,TGTGCCAGCAGCGTCGACCAGGGAAACACCATATATTTT,CASSVDQGNTIYF
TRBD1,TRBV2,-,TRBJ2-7,TGTGCCAGCAGTGTAGATGGACAGGGGTCGGTCGAGCAGTACTTC,CASSVDGQGSVEQYF
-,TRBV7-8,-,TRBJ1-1,TGTGCCAGCAGCCCCCCCCTGGCTGAAGCTTTCTTT,CASSPPLAEAFF
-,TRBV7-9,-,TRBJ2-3,TGTGCCAGCAGCTTCACGAGGGACACAGATACGCAGTATTTT,CASSFTRDTDTQYF
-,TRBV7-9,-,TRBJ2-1,TGTGCCAGCAGCCTACCCGTTTTGGACTACAATGAGCAGTTCTTC,CASSLPVLDYNEQFF
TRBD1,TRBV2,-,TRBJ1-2,TGTGCCAGCAGGCGCGACAGGGGGCGACTGGCTGGCTACACCTTC,CASRRDRGRLAGYTF
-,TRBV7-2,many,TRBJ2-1,TGTGCCAGCAGCCAGGCCGTTGCGCACAATGAGCAGTTCTTC,CASSQAVAHNEQFF
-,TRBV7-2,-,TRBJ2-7,TGTGCCAGCAGCTTAGATCGGTCTCTCTCCTACGAGCAGTACTTC,CASSLDRSLSYEQYF
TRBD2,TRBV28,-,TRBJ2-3,TGTGCCAGCAGTTACCTTAGATTGCGGGGGGACCCTGGACACACAGATACGCAGTATTTT,CASSYLRLRGDPGHTDTQYF
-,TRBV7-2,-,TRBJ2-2,TGTGCCAGCAGCTTCCGGGACTCCGGGGAGCTGTTTTTT,CASSFRDSGELFF
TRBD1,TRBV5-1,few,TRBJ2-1,TGCGCCAGCAGCTTAGCTGCGGGACAGGGATACAATGAGCAGTTCTTC,CASSLAAGQGYNEQFF
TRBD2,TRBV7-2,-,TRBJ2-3,TGTGCCAGCAGCTTAAGAAGTAGCGGGAGGGCGCAAAGCACAGATACGCAGTATTTT,CASSLRSSGRAQSTDTQYF
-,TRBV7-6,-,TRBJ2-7,TGTGCCAGCAGCTTAGTCGGGCTGTCCGAGCAGTACTTC,CASSLVGLSEQYF
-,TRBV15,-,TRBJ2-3,TGTGCCACCAGCAGAGGGGGGGTGCGGACAGAAGAAAGCACAGATACGCAGTATTTT,CATSRGGVRTEESTDTQYF
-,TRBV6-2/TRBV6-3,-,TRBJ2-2,TGTGCCAGCAGTTACTCCAGAGGGGATAGGCTGTTTTTT,CASSYSRGDRLFF
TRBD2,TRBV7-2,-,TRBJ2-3,TGTGCCAGCAGCCACGGCGGATTTAGCGGGGGGGGATCAGATACGCAGTATTTT,CASSHGGFSGGGSDTQYF
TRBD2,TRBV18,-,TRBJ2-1,TGTGCCAGCTCAGGAGCGGGAGGGCCCGGAGGTGAGCAGTTCTTC,CASSGAGGPGGEQFF
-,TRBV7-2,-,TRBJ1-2,TGTGCCAGCAGCCCTGGCTTGGGGACGGGATATGGCTACACCTTC,CASSPGLGTGYGYTF
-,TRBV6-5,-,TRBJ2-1,TGTGCCAGCCGGACGGGCGATGAGCAGTTCTTC,CASRTGDEQFF